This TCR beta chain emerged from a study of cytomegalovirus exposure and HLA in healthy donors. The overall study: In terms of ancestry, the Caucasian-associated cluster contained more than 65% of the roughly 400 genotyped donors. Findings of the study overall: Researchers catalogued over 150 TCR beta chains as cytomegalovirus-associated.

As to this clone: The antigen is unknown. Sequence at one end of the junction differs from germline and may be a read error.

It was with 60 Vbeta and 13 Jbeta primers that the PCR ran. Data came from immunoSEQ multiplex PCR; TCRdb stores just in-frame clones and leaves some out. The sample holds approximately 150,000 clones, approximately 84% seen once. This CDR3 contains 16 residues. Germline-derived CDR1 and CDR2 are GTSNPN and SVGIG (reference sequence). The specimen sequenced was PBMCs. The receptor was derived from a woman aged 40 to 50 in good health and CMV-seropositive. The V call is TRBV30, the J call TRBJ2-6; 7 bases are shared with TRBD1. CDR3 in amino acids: CAWGHETGAGANGLTF. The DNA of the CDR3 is TGTGCCTGGGGACACGAAACAGGGGCTGGGGCCAACGGCCTGACTTTC. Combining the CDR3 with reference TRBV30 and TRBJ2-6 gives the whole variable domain SQTIHQWPATLVQPVGSPLSLECTVEGTSNPNLYWYRQAAGRGLQLLFYSVGIGQISSEVPQNLSASRPQDRQFILSSKKLLLSDSGFYLCAWGHETGAGANGLTFGAGSRLTVL.